Detailed here is one TCR beta chain. Its antigen remains unidentified. The data derive from a study of shared clonotypes between healthy human individuals. Study information: The donor pool was made up of a couple of women and a few men aged 18 to 49.

CDR1 is SQVTM and CDR2 is ANQGSEA in the germline V gene. The CDR3 spans 11 residues. V was cut by 7 bases and J by 9 bases, with 13 bases left in between. Across several immunoSEQ plates, the genomic DNA of each subset was split evenly. The table came from immunoSEQ multiplex PCR; TCRdb's copy has only in-frame clones and leaves some out. The profile shows a few million clones, more than 80% of them singletons. General study points: As a rule, naive subsets had a larger estimated richness than memory subsets.

The clonotype comes from a man between 18 and 35 years old in good health. Some clones in this sample may be carry-over from other donors' samples. Sequences were obtained from naive CD4+ T cells from PBMCs. The sample's subset: CD45RA+ positively selected. V gene TRBV29-1 combines with J gene TRBJ2-1; TRBD2 might be the D (6 bases). CDR3 sequence (DNA): TGCAGCGGATCCCTGGGAGGTGAGCAGTTCTTC. Translation: CSGSLGGEQFF.